The 18 T cell receptor beta chains reported below all come from one sample, sequenced in a study of blood T cells in healthy people across ages. A second PCR, run for roughly 7 to 12 cycles, used a sample-barcoded 5' primer plus a J-beta primer mix. TCRdb fed the 5' RACE reads into MiXCR, producing one record per CDR3 protein. The repertoire holds 1.6 million or so distinct CDR3 sequences, 30% to 35% seen once, with 11% in the top ten. The specimen was blood. These receptors were collected from a young woman in good health.

The sample holds a few counts of this clonotype. This chain uses TRBV20-1 with TRBJ2-5; D uncertain. Germline V gene data show CDR1 as DFQATT and CDR2 as SNEGSKA (reference sequence). The V and J ends lost 6 bases and 5 bases respectively, with 22 bases between them. The CDR3 is 15 residues long. The DNA for the CDR3 is TGCAGTGCACCACGTCGCCGATCCACGGAGGAGACCCAGTACTTC. This sequence encodes CSAPRRRSTEETQYF.

This clonotype was seen only a few times. V is TRBV7-9 and J is TRBJ2-7; 7 bases line up with TRBD1. The junction had 6 bases not matched to a gene; V was cut back by 7 bases and J by 3 bases. Germline CDR1 is SEHNR and CDR2 is FQNEAQ (reference sequence). The CDR3 runs 13 residues. The chain's CDR3 is CASIPGGHYEQYF. CDR3 DNA sequence: TGTGCCAGCATCCCAGGGGGTCACTACGAGCAGTACTTC.

The chain joins TRBV5-1 to TRBJ2-1; D possibly corresponds to TRBD1 (6 bases). The CDR3 loop spans 16 amino acids. V was trimmed by 0 bases and J by 2 bases, leaving 12 bases between them. Germline CDR1 reads SGHRS; CDR2 reads YFSETQ. CDR3 amino acids: CASSLDSGGPYNEQFF. For the CDR3, the DNA is TGCGCCAGCAGCTTGGATTCTGGGGGCCCCTACAATGAGCAGTTCTTC.

The rearrangement uses TRBV27 and TRBJ1-5; D remains ambiguous. Trimming took 5 bases from V and 0 from J, leaving 11 bases between them. The CDR3 totals 15 residues. Germline CDR1 and CDR2: MNHEY and SMNVEV (reference sequence). CDR3 residues: CASSTGGYSNQPQHF. The CDR3 nucleotides are TGTGCCAGCAGTACCGGAGGCTATAGCAATCAGCCCCAGCATTTT.

J is TRBJ1-1 and V is TRBV30; 7 positions match TRBD1. Germline V gene data show CDR1 as GTSNPN and CDR2 as SVGIG (reference sequence). V dropped 8 bases and J dropped 1; count of bases not matched to a gene: 7. The CDR3 sequence is 13 residues long. Written as DNA, the CDR3 is TGTGCCAGTAAAAACAGGGGGAACACTGAAGCTTTCTTT. Translation gives CASKNRGNTEAFF. The variable domain in full, with the rest retrieved from reference TRBV30 and TRBJ1-1, is SQTIHQWPATLVQPVGSPLSLECTVEGTSNPNLYWYRQAAGRGLQLLFYSVGIGQISSEVPQNLSASRPQDRQFILSSKKLLLSDSGFYLCASKNRGNTEAFFGQGTRLTVV.

This chain links TRBV25-1 with TRBJ2-3; D is unresolved. From germline, CDR1 is MGHDK and CDR2 SYGVNS. V gave up 6 bases and J gave up 8 bases, with 12 bases separating them. The CDR3 length is 12 residues. In DNA, the CDR3 is TGTGCCAGCAGAGATGGTGCCGGTACGCAGTATTTT. This encodes CASRDGAGTQYF.

The chain recombines TRBV24-1 with TRBJ2-3; unclear D gene. CDR1 and CDR2 (germline): KGHDR, SFDVKD. V was trimmed by 4 bases and J by 2 bases, leaving 6 bases between them. The CDR3 runs 13 residues. The CDR3 DNA reads TGTGCCACCAGTGACGACATCACAGATACGCAGTATTTT. This codes for CATSDDITDTQYF.

The chain is built from TRBV2 and TRBJ1-3; the match to TRBD1 covers 12 bases. The ends lost 9 bases at V and 8 bases at J; junction bases unmatched: 8. Germline V gene lookup returns CDR1 SNHLY and CDR2 FYNNEI. The CDR3 has 14 residues. CDR3 bases: TGTGCCAGTTCCCGGGACAGGGGGCCGGACACCATATATTTT. Encoded protein: CASSRDRGPDTIYF.

The table lists this clonotype with many counts. A junction boundary mismatches the germline segment, possibly from a read error. The genes are TRBV7-9 and TRBJ2-3; D possibly corresponds to TRBD1 (5 bases). From germline, CDR1 is SEHNR and CDR2 FQNEAQ (reference sequence). The CDR3 is 14 amino acids. CDR3 nucleotides: TGCGCCAGCAGCCTGAGACAGAGCACAGATACGCAGTATTTT. The encoded protein is CASSLRQSTDTQYF.

Turning to this clonotype: A read error is possible here, since a much larger clone lies one base away. The J gene is TRBJ2-5, the V gene TRBV10-3; D not certain. Trimming took off 7 bases at V and 5 bases at J, with 14 bases between the two ends. This CDR3 is 13 amino acids long. The germline gives CDR1 ENHRY, CDR2 SYGVKD. The CDR3 DNA follows: TGTGCCATCAATGGTCGGGTTGGGGAGACCCAGTACTTC. Its protein is CAINGRVGETQYF.

About this clonotype itself: One junction end does not reproduce the germline sequence, and a read error may be involved. The CDR3 region has the DNA TGTGCCAGCAGACTAGCGACTAAAGAGACCCAGCACTTC. Its protein is CASRLATKETQHF. The chain uses TRBV7-2 and TRBJ2-5; 7 positions match TRBD2. The CDR3 contains 13 residues. Looked up from germline, CDR1 is SGHTA and CDR2 is FQGNSA.

On this clonotype itself: A single base separates this from a much larger clone, so it may be a read error. The chain recombines TRBV5-1 with TRBJ2-3; D may be TRBD2 (6 bases). Germline V gene data show CDR1 as SGHRS and CDR2 as YFSETQ. This CDR3 has 16 residues. The DNA of the CDR3 is TGCGCCTGCAGCTGGACCGGACGGGAGAGTCAGGATACGCAGTATTTT. This codes for CACSWTGRESQDTQYF.

V is TRBV9 and J is TRBJ2-1, with D unclear. Germline V lookup: CDR1 SGDLS, CDR2 YYNGEE. This CDR3 has 17 amino acids. V gave up 4 bases and J gave up 6 bases, with 23 bases separating them. CDR3 amino acids: CASSPRPGGSGFNEQFF. The CDR3 coding sequence is TGTGCCAGCAGCCCCCGGCCCGGCGGAAGTGGTTTCAATGAGCAGTTCTTC.

The V call is TRBV5-1, the J call TRBJ1-2; D might be TRBD1 (5 bases). The germline V and J ends were trimmed by 4 bases and 4 bases, with 17 bases remaining between them. Germline CDR1 reads SGHRS; CDR2 reads YFSETQ. This CDR3 spans 15 amino acids. The CDR3 DNA reads as TGCGCCAGCAGCCGCGGACAAGAGAGAGGCTATGGCTACACCTTC. Its protein product is CASSRGQERGYGYTF.

This rearrangement joins TRBV20-1 to TRBJ1-2, with a weak D call TRBD1 (6 bases). Per the germline V gene, CDR1 is DFQATT and CDR2 is SNEGSKA (reference sequence). The CDR3 runs to 13 residues. The V and J ends lost 1 base and 4 bases respectively, with 10 bases between them. The CDR3 region is CSARVTGSYGYTF. As DNA, the CDR3 is TGCAGTGCTAGAGTGACAGGCAGCTATGGCTACACCTTC.

The V call is TRBV4-1, the J call TRBJ1-5, with D perhaps TRBD1 (5 bases). Per the germline V gene, CDR1 is MGHRA and CDR2 is YSYEKL. The V gene lost 2 bases and the J gene lost 0 bases, with 14 bases spanning the gap. The CDR3 has 17 amino acids. CDR3 bases: TGCGCCAGCAGCCAACACGGGACGAGCGATAGCAATCAGCCCCAGCATTTT. Protein sequence: CASSQHGTSDSNQPQHF.

The sample holds a few counts of this clonotype. V is TRBV28 and J is TRBJ2-7, with 8 bases identical to TRBD2. The V gene's germline CDR1 is MDHEN and CDR2 SYDVKM. CDR3 length: 15 residues. V lost 6 bases and J lost 9; bases outside the gene matches: 16. The CDR3 region is CASRTEQGLGGVQYF. DNA of the CDR3: TGTGCCAGCAGGACGGAGCAGGGGCTCGGGGGGGTGCAGTACTTC.

This clonotype was observed many times. The chain links TRBV12-3 or TRBV12-4 to TRBJ2-5; the D gene could be TRBD1 or TRBD2 (6 bases each). CDR3 size: 12 residues. V was trimmed by 6 bases and J by 3 bases, leaving 8 bases between them. This chain's CDR3 is CASRGGEETQYF. CDR3 sequence (DNA): TGTGCCAGCAGGGGGGGCGAAGAGACCCAGTACTTC.